Listed below are T cell receptor beta chains from one sample, sequenced in a study of T cell responses to AZD1222 COVID-19 vaccine. The data were produced by immunoSEQ multiplex PCR, yet TCRdb's version contains in-frame clones alone and is incomplete. The data contain 80,000 to 100,000 clones, 85% to 90% of them singletons. The sample in question was peripheral blood, obtained 28 days after the second AZD1222 dose. The receptors shown here come from an adult who received the AZD1222 COVID-19 vaccine. CDR3s include the opening cysteine and the closing phenylalanine or tryptophan. A D gene is named only where the DNA matches it firmly. Size is stated for part of the rows, as once, few or many counts, or as a class when the clone is expanded.

d_call j_call cdr3_length v_call clone_size cdr3_aa cdr3_nt
NA TRBJ2-1 14 TRBV7-8 NA CASSPEWMSNEQFF TGTGCCAGCAGCCCCGAATGGATGAGCAATGAGCAGTTCTTC
NA TRBJ1-1 13 TRBV6-5 NA CASSSMGRTEAFF TGTGCCAGCAGTTCCATGGGTAGGACTGAAGCTTTCTTT
NA TRBJ2-5 14 TRBV15 NA CATSRDRGQETQYF TGTGCCACCAGCAGAGATCGTGGACAAGAGACCCAGTACTTC
NA TRBJ1-3 12 TRBV12-3/TRBV12-4 NA CASSLGGNTIYF TGTGCCAGCAGTTTGGGCGGGAACACCATATATTTT
NA TRBJ1-1 13 TRBV7-3 NA CASSSQPLGLAFF TGTGCCAGCAGCTCCCAACCACTGGGTCTAGCTTTCTTT
TRBD1 TRBJ2-7 16 TRBV5-4 NA CASSPGVRDSTYEQYF TGTGCCAGCAGCCCGGGTGTCCGGGACAGCACCTACGAGCAGTACTTC
NA TRBJ1-2 17 TRBV9 NA CASSVDNVRGKDYGYTF TGTGCCAGCAGCGTAGATAATGTGAGGGGTAAGGACTATGGCTACACCTTC
NA TRBJ2-5 14 TRBV3-1/TRBV3-2 NA CASSQETGTQTQYF TGTGCCAGCAGCCAAGAAACGGGCACGCAGACCCAGTACTTC
NA TRBJ1-2 15 TRBV5-4 NA CASRSDGGSNYGYTF TGTGCCAGCAGGTCCGATGGGGGGAGTAACTATGGCTACACCTTC
NA TRBJ2-7 12 TRBV13 NA CASSLQGREQYF TGTGCCAGCAGCTTACAGGGACGCGAGCAGTACTTC
TRBD1 TRBJ1-1 14 TRBV6-5 NA CASSTRQGAPEAFF TGTGCCAGCAGTACCCGACAGGGGGCCCCTGAAGCTTTCTTT
TRBD1 TRBJ1-5 14 TRBV6-1 once CASSEGQGGWPQHF TGTGCCAGCAGTGAAGGACAGGGAGGATGGCCCCAGCATTTT
NA TRBJ2-3 15 TRBV7-3 once CASSLRLTSTDTQYF TGTGCCAGCAGCTTAAGGCTAACAAGCACAGATACGCAGTATTTT
TRBD1 TRBJ1-4 14 TRBV27 NA CASSFKGAGEKLFF TGTGCCAGCAGTTTTAAGGGGGCAGGGGAAAAACTGTTTTTT
TRBD2 TRBJ2-3 16 TRBV5-1 NA CASRPGTSEGTDTQYF TGCGCCAGCAGACCTGGGACTAGCGAGGGCACAGATACGCAGTATTTT
NA TRBJ1-4 15 TRBV6-1 NA CASSDGGGTNEKLFF TGTGCCAGCAGTGACGGGGGAGGAACTAATGAAAAACTGTTTTTT
TRBD2 TRBJ2-2 16 TRBV7-7 few CASSHKAGGNTGELFF TGTGCCAGCAGCCATAAAGCGGGGGGGAACACCGGGGAGCTGTTTTTT
NA TRBJ1-5 15 TRBV2 NA CASSEGGSSNQPQHF TGTGCCAGCAGTGAAGGAGGGTCGAGCAATCAGCCCCAGCATTTT
NA TRBJ1-4 14 TRBV15 NA CATKLKGSNEKLFF TGTGCCACCAAGTTGAAGGGGTCTAATGAAAAACTGTTTTTT
NA TRBJ1-2 11 TRBV2 NA CASSDEYGYTF TGTGCCAGCAGTGATGAGTATGGCTACACCTTC
NA TRBJ2-2 14 TRBV6-5 NA CASSYSKPTGELFF TGTGCCAGCAGCTATTCCAAACCGACCGGGGAGCTGTTTTTT
NA TRBJ2-7 14 TRBV5-1 NA CASSLEAVSYEQYF TGCGCCAGCAGCTTGGAGGCAGTCTCCTACGAGCAGTACTTC
TRBD1 TRBJ1-1 14 TRBV6-5 NA CASTWTGGPTEAFF TGTGCCAGCACCTGGACAGGGGGGCCCACTGAAGCTTTCTTT
TRBD1 TRBJ2-5 15 TRBV7-2 NA CASSLWTGPQETQYF TGTGCCAGCAGCCTTTGGACAGGGCCCCAAGAGACCCAGTACTTC
NA TRBJ1-2 15 TRBV6-6 NA CASTTELVLHSRYTF TGTGCCAGCACCACAGAGTTGGTGTTGCATTCGCGCTACACCTTC
TRBD2 TRBJ2-7 15 TRBV11-2 NA CASSLGAGEPYEQYF TGTGCCAGCAGCTTAGGGGCGGGGGAGCCCTACGAGCAGTACTTC
NA TRBJ2-1 16 TRBV18 NA CASSPPRVFPYNEQFF TGTGCCAGCTCACCTCCCAGGGTGTTCCCCTACAATGAGCAGTTCTTC
TRBD2 TRBJ2-5 14 TRBV3-1/TRBV3-2 NA CASSTSGEGYTQYF TGTGCCAGCAGTACTAGCGGGGAGGGGTATACCCAGTACTTC
TRBD1 TRBJ1-3 15 TRBV2 NA CASSWDRTSGNTIYF TGTGCCAGCAGTTGGGACAGAACATCTGGAAACACCATATATTTT
TRBD2 TRBJ2-2 16 TRBV7-6 NA CASSDGLAGIAGELFF TGTGCCAGCAGCGATGGACTAGCGGGGATCGCCGGGGAGCTGTTTTTT
NA TRBJ1-1 14 TRBV14 NA CASTTTGVWTEAFF TGTGCCAGCACCACAACGGGGGTATGGACTGAAGCTTTCTTT
TRBD2 TRBJ2-1 17 TRBV9 NA CASRSGTSGGGRGEQFF TGTGCCAGCAGGTCCGGGACTAGCGGGGGGGGTCGAGGTGAGCAGTTCTTC
NA TRBJ1-2 15 TRBV6-5 NA CASSYSPAGRYGYTF TGTGCCAGCAGTTACTCACCGGCAGGGCGCTATGGCTACACCTTC
NA TRBJ1-1 15 TRBV18 once CASSPVPLTHTEAFF TGTGCCAGCTCACCAGTACCTCTAACACACACTGAAGCTTTCTTT
NA TRBJ1-1 12 TRBV14 NA CASSEINTEAFF TGTGCCAGCAGCGAGATTAACACTGAAGCTTTCTTT
NA TRBJ1-1 16 TRBV7-9 NA CASSPRGALGVTEAFF TGTGCCAGCAGCCCCCGGGGGGCCCTCGGAGTCACTGAAGCTTTCTTT
TRBD1 TRBJ2-3 15 TRBV19 NA CASSKGRGRGDTQYF TGTGCCAGTAGTAAGGGCAGGGGGCGCGGAGATACGCAGTATTTT
NA TRBJ1-3 17 TRBV9 NA CASSAALRRGTGNTIYF TGTGCCAGCAGCGCAGCCCTTCGCAGGGGAACTGGAAACACCATATATTTT
TRBD1 TRBJ1-2 14 TRBV6-6 few CASSLTGTGDGYTF TGTGCCAGCAGCTTAACCGGGACAGGGGATGGCTACACCTTC
TRBD1 TRBJ2-7 15 TRBV18 NA CASSPGTGRAYEQYF TGTGCCAGCTCACCCGGGACAGGTCGGGCCTACGAGCAGTACTTC
NA TRBJ2-2 17 TRBV5-1 NA CASSLGLSLGFTGELFF TGCGCCAGCAGCTTGGGTCTTTCGCTTGGGTTCACCGGGGAGCTGTTTTTT
TRBD1 TRBJ1-3 16 TRBV19 NA CASSIAATGHGNTIYF TGTGCCAGTAGTATAGCAGCGACAGGGCATGGAAACACCATATATTTT
NA TRBJ1-2 15 TRBV6-5 NA CASTLDILPNYGYTF TGTGCCAGCACCTTAGATATACTCCCGAACTATGGCTACACCTTC
NA TRBJ2-3 11 TRBV30 NA CAWREGDTQYF TGTGCCTGGAGAGAGGGAGATACGCAGTATTTT
NA TRBJ1-4 14 TRBV4-2 few CASSHRSTNEKLFF TGTGCCAGCAGCCACCGATCAACTAATGAAAAACTGTTTTTT
TRBD1 TRBJ2-5 13 TRBV25-1 NA CASRRQGRETQYF TGTGCCAGCCGCCGACAGGGTCGAGAGACCCAGTACTTC
NA TRBJ1-5 14 TRBV5-8 NA CASSKLQGYQPQHF TGTGCCAGCAGCAAGCTCCAGGGATACCAGCCCCAGCATTTT
NA TRBJ1-2 12 TRBV20-1 NA CSASGGPRGYTF TGCAGTGCTAGTGGGGGACCACGGGGCTACACCTTC
NA TRBJ2-7 14 TRBV14 NA CASSQGENSYEQYF TGTGCCAGCAGCCAGGGGGAGAACTCCTACGAGCAGTACTTC